These 26 T cell receptor beta chains were all obtained from the same sample, sequenced in a study of blood T cell repertoires in COVID-19. Only in-frame clones appear in the TCRdb table, and some are missing; sequencing was by immunoSEQ multiplex PCR. The table has a few hundred thousand clones, approximately 80% seen once. Sequenced input: peripheral blood. Every receptor here comes from a woman between 18 and 30 years old with acute or convalescent COVID-19.

The J gene is TRBJ2-1, the V gene TRBV5-4; D is possibly TRBD2 (6 bases). The V gene's germline CDR1 is SGHNT and CDR2 YYREEE (reference sequence). Deletions cut 6 bases from V and 7 bases from J, with 20 bases between. CDR3 size: 15 residues. CDR3 residues: CASNNPLARENEQFF. The DNA for the CDR3 is TGTGCCAGCAACAACCCCCTAGCACGGGAGAATGAGCAGTTCTTC. Drawing the rest from reference TRBV5-4 and TRBJ2-1, the complete variable domain is ETGVTQSPTHLIKTRGQQVTLRCSSQSGHNTVSWYQQALGQGPQFIFQYYREEENGRGNFPPRFSGLQFPNYSSELNVNALELDDSALYLCASNNPLARENEQFFGPGTRLTVL.

J is TRBJ2-4 and V is TRBV19; D perhaps matches TRBD2 (7 bases). The V end lost 3 bases, the J end lost 6 bases, and 21 bases lay between the germline ends. The CDR3 length is 17 residues. CDR1 is LNHDA and CDR2 is SQIVND in the germline V gene (reference sequence). CDR3 DNA: TGTGCCAGTAGTATGCGCCGAACCGGAGGGGGGGGAAACATTCAGTACTTC. Amino acid sequence: CASSMRRTGGGGNIQYF. Supplemented by reference TRBV19 and TRBJ2-4, the full variable domain reads DGGITQSPKYLFRKEGQNVTLSCEQNLNHDAMYWYRQDPGQGLRLIYYSQIVNDFQKGDIAEGYSVSREKKESFPLTVTSAQKNPTAFYLCASSMRRTGGGGNIQYFGAGTRLSVL.

The DNA for the CDR3 is TGTGCCAGCTCACCGATCCAGGGATCTGGAAACACCATATATTTT. Amino acids: CASSPIQGSGNTIYF. V usage is TRBV18 and J usage is TRBJ1-3; D possibly corresponds to TRBD1 (5 bases). CDR1 is KGHSH, CDR2 LQKENI, per germline. The CDR3 totals 15 residues. V shed 3 bases and J shed 1 base, with 10 bases lying between them.

The chain recombines TRBV29-1 with TRBJ2-3; 14 nucleotides match TRBD2. The CDR3 length is 15 residues. The V gene's germline CDR1 is SQVTM and CDR2 ANQGSEA. V lost 6 bases to trimming and J lost 1 base; unmatched junction nucleotides: 3. CDR3 DNA sequence: TGCAGCGTGCGGGGACTAGCGGGAGGCACAGATACGCAGTATTTT. Its translation: CSVRGLAGGTDTQYF.

The chain carries TRBV19 and TRBJ1-5; TRBD1 agrees at 8 bases. The germline V gene has CDR1 LNHDA and CDR2 SQIVND (reference sequence). The J segment lost 6 bases and the V segment lost 7 bases, leaving 8 bases of the junction unmatched. This CDR3 is built from 14 residues. The CDR3 sequence: CASKGRGQGQPQHF. The CDR3 nucleotides are TGTGCCAGTAAGGGCAGGGGGCAGGGTCAGCCCCAGCATTTT.

The count of this clone is one. V usage is TRBV11-2 and J usage is TRBJ1-1, with TRBD1 as a possible D gene (6 bases). This CDR3 is 13 amino acids long. V lost 7 bases, J lost 5 bases, and 14 bases lay in between. From germline, CDR1 is SGHAT and CDR2 FQNNGV. The CDR3 DNA is TGTGCCAGCACCCTGTTGAGGGGGACTGAAGCTTTCTTT. Residues: CASTLLRGTEAFF.

V is TRBV5-1 and J is TRBJ1-2; 7 bases match TRBD1. Germline lookup yields CDR1 SGHRS and CDR2 YFSETQ. The CDR3 is 15 residues long. The V segment lost 4 bases and the J segment 6 bases; nucleotides outside the gene matches: 12. The CDR3 is CASSTQGQKTNGYTF. Here the CDR3 DNA reads TGCGCCAGCAGCACCCAGGGACAGAAGACTAATGGCTACACCTTC.

The CDR3 bases are TGCAGTGCCTTAAGACAGATTGAAGCTTTCTTT. Its protein is CSALRQIEAFF. The chain employs TRBV20-1 and TRBJ1-1; perhaps TRBD1 as D (5 bases). CDR3 length equals 11 residues. V was shortened by 6 bases and J by 7 bases, with 12 bases between the two germline ends. Germline V gives CDR1 DFQATT, CDR2 SNEGSKA (reference sequence).

The V gene is TRBV5-1, the J gene TRBJ1-2, with 7 bases matching TRBD1. The V and J ends lost 4 bases and 3 bases, in that order; junction bases with no gene match: 18. Germline V gene sequence: CDR1 SGHRS, CDR2 YFSETQ. This CDR3 is built from 18 residues. The CDR3 loop is CASSLEGHRTGDYYGYTF. The CDR3, as DNA: TGCGCCAGCAGCCTTGAGGGCCACCGGACAGGCGATTACTATGGCTACACCTTC.

The chain joins TRBV13 to TRBJ2-3; 14 bases are a match to TRBD2. CDR3 length: 15 residues. V lost 2 bases, J lost 6 bases, and 1 base stayed unmatched. In germline, CDR1 is PRHDT, CDR2 FYEKMQ (reference sequence). This CDR3 is CASSLRLAGGDTQYF. The CDR3 nucleotides are TGTGCCAGCAGCTTACGACTAGCGGGAGGGGATACGCAGTATTTT.

This clone was seen a single time. The chain has TRBV23-1 and TRBJ1-4; weak D call: TRBD1 (6 bases). TRBV23-1 carries the ORF label, with uncertain function. V lost 2 bases and J 4 bases, leaving 11 bases between the germline ends. The CDR3 extends over 15 amino acids. CDR3 DNA: TGCGCCAGCAGTCAAACCGACAGGCGTAATGAAAAACTGTTTTTT. It encodes CASSQTDRRNEKLFF.

This chain joins TRBV20-1 and TRBJ1-1; D not resolved. Deletions cut 4 bases from V and 4 bases from J, with 16 bases between. From germline, CDR1 is DFQATT and CDR2 SNEGSKA (reference sequence). There are 14 residues in the CDR3. In DNA form, the CDR3 reads TGCAGTGCTACTGACCTGGTTAGGAGCACTGAAGCTTTCTTT. This gives the protein CSATDLVRSTEAFF.

The rearrangement joins TRBV2 to TRBJ2-1, with 12 bases fitting TRBD2. Germline V CDR1 and CDR2: SNHLY, FYNNEI. This CDR3 comprises 19 residues. V dropped 0 bases and J dropped 8; count of bases not matched to a gene: 14. CDR3 residues: CASSEAGSASGRAGDEQFF. The CDR3 DNA follows: TGTGCCAGCAGTGAAGCTGGTAGTGCTAGCGGGAGGGCCGGGGATGAGCAGTTCTTC.

The chain uses TRBV6-5 and TRBJ2-5, with D possibly matching TRBD1 (6 bases). This CDR3 is built from 15 residues. V lost 4 bases to trimming and J lost 5 bases, with 17 bases between them. The germline V gene has CDR1 MNHEY and CDR2 SVGAGI. The CDR3 nucleotides are TGTGCCAGCAGTTCACAGGGTTCGGGGCGCGAGACCCAGTACTTC. It specifies CASSSQGSGRETQYF.

V and J are TRBV7-9 and TRBJ2-1; 8 nucleotides agree with TRBD2. The V gene's germline CDR1 is SEHNR and CDR2 FQNEAQ (reference sequence). J was trimmed by 7 bases and V by 1 base; bases with no gene match: 6. The CDR3 is 15 amino acids. CDR3 loop: CASSLESAGVNEQFF. CDR3 in DNA: TGTGCCAGCAGCTTAGAATCAGCGGGAGTTAATGAGCAGTTCTTC.

This clone was counted only a few times. The chain combines TRBV2 with TRBJ2-7; D is unclear. V dropped 5 bases and J dropped 2 bases, with 16 bases sitting between them. CDR3 length equals 15 residues. Germline assignment: CDR1 SNHLY and CDR2 FYNNEI. The CDR3, as DNA: TGTGCCAGCAGTCCCCCTCTGGGCTCTACCTACGAGCAGTACTTC. It yields the protein CASSPPLGSTYEQYF.

A single count supports this clone. The CDR3 here is CASSQDVQVNYEQYF. In nucleotides, the CDR3 is TGCGCCAGCAGCCAAGATGTGCAGGTGAACTACGAGCAGTACTTC. This chain connects TRBV4-3 to TRBJ2-7; no firm D call. Germline CDR1 and CDR2: LGHNA and YSLEER. The ends were cut back, 0 bases at V and 3 bases at J, with 12 bases in the middle. The CDR3 loop spans 15 amino acids.

This sequence joins TRBV6-2 or TRBV6-3 and TRBJ2-2; D not certain. The V end lost 0 bases, the J end lost 3 bases, and 14 bases lay between the germline ends. Germline values: CDR1 MNHEY, CDR2 SVGEGT. This CDR3 is built from 17 residues. The CDR3 protein is CASSYSAQKSYTGELFF. Here the CDR3 DNA reads TGTGCCAGCAGTTACTCGGCACAGAAGAGTTACACCGGGGAGCTGTTTTTT.

In this sample, this clone turned up once. The chain links TRBV13 to TRBJ2-6, with 10 nucleotides matching TRBD1. Germline trimming cut 3 bases from V and 2 bases from J; bases unmatched to any gene: 4. The CDR3 is 17 amino acids. Germline CDR1 and CDR2: PRHDT and FYEKMQ (reference sequence). CDR3 DNA: TGTGCCAGCAGCTTTGGGACAGGGGTCACTGGGGCCAACGTCCTGACTTTC. This codes for CASSFGTGVTGANVLTF.

The V and J genes are TRBV5-6 and TRBJ1-2; the D gene is possibly TRBD1 (5 bases). CDR3 length equals 13 residues. Germline CDR1 reads SGHDT; CDR2 reads YYEEEE. V was clipped by 0 bases and J by 3 bases, with 6 bases between them. CDR3 protein: CASSLGQYYGYTF. The CDR3 DNA sequence: TGTGCCAGCAGCTTGGGACAGTACTATGGCTACACCTTC.

A few counts support this clone. The rearrangement links TRBV7-2 to TRBJ1-5, with D unclear. Trimming cost V 2 bases and J 3 bases, with 8 bases left between them. The CDR3 has 14 residues. The germline V gene encodes CDR1 SGHTA and CDR2 FQGNSA. The CDR3 nucleotides read TGTGCCAGCAGCTTATACAAAACCAATCAGCCCCAGCATTTT. Amino acids: CASSLYKTNQPQHF.

V usage is TRBV5-4 and J usage is TRBJ2-7; 15 bases are shared with TRBD2. The germline CDR1 and CDR2 sequences are SGHNT and YYREEE (reference sequence). V was clipped by 3 bases and J by 2 bases; unmatched bases: 6. The CDR3 has 17 amino acids. The CDR3 loop reads CASSSGLAGGVPYEQYF. The DNA for the CDR3 is TGTGCCAGCAGCTCGGGACTAGCGGGAGGAGTACCCTACGAGCAGTACTTC. Using reference TRBV5-4 and TRBJ2-7 for the parts outside the CDR3, the full variable domain is ETGVTQSPTHLIKTRGQQVTLRCSSQSGHNTVSWYQQALGQGPQFIFQYYREEENGRGNFPPRFSGLQFPNYSSELNVNALELDDSALYLCASSSGLAGGVPYEQYFGPGTRLTVT.

This clone was recorded only once. V and J are TRBV5-1 and TRBJ2-5; possible D gene TRBD2, 5 bases. With 10 bases removed from V and 4 bases from J, the gap between germline ends came to 8 bases. The length of the CDR3 is 10 residues. CDR1 SGHRS and CDR2 YFSETQ come from the germline V gene. The chain's CDR3 is CASRGETQYF. The DNA of the CDR3 is TGCGCCTCTCGGGGAGAGACCCAGTACTTC.

The genes are TRBV28 and TRBJ2-2; 11 positions match TRBD2. Unmatched junction bases numbered 3, after V lost 3 bases and J lost 0 bases. The CDR3 is made up of 17 amino acids. Germline lookup yields CDR1 MDHEN and CDR2 SYDVKM. The CDR3 protein is CASSFLTSGTNTGELFF. The CDR3 DNA follows: TGTGCCAGCAGTTTCCTGACTAGCGGGACGAACACCGGGGAGCTGTTTTTT.

The J gene is TRBJ1-2, the V gene TRBV23-1; D possibly corresponds to TRBD1 (5 bases). TRBV23-1 is noted as an ORF with a role that remains uncertain. This CDR3 region has 12 residues. V was shortened by 3 bases and J by 4 bases, with 6 bases between the two germline ends. CDR3 in amino acids: CASSHQGYGYTF. The CDR3 coding sequence is TGCGCCAGCAGTCACCAGGGCTATGGCTACACCTTC.

This sequence joins TRBV12-3 or TRBV12-4 and TRBJ1-2; the D is unclear. The CDR3 has 12 amino acids. V was shortened by 4 bases and J by 4 bases, with 7 bases between the two germline ends. The CDR3 nucleotides read TGTGCCAGCAGTTCAGGATTCTATGGCTACACCTTC. Translated, it gives CASSSGFYGYTF.